The 16 T cell receptor beta chains reported below all come from one sample, sequenced in a study of cytomegalovirus exposure and HLA in healthy donors. The data were produced by immunoSEQ multiplex PCR, yet TCRdb's version contains in-frame clones alone and is incomplete. The data contain roughly 130,000 clones, 75% to 90% of them singletons. What was sequenced was PBMCs. These receptors were collected from a woman under 40 in good health and CMV-seropositive.

The chain employs TRBV29-1 and TRBJ2-2; D is perhaps TRBD2 (5 bases). The germline CDR1 and CDR2 sequences are SQVTM and ANQGSEA. Trimming pared 4 bases from V and 1 base from J, leaving 13 bases between. This CDR3 has 15 residues. The CDR3 coding sequence is TGCAGCGTTGTGGACTCCTGGGAGAACACCGGGGAGCTGTTTTTT. It specifies CSVVDSWENTGELFF.

The chain carries TRBV19 and TRBJ2-2; 7 bases map to TRBD1. The CDR3 has 16 amino acids. Germline lookup yields CDR1 LNHDA and CDR2 SQIVND (reference sequence). V lost 7 bases and J lost 2; bases outside the gene matches: 10. The CDR3 sequence is CASTLQGTANTGELFF. The CDR3 coding sequence is TGTGCCAGTACCCTCCAAGGGACAGCTAACACCGGGGAGCTGTTTTTT. Full variable domain (remainder filled in from reference TRBV19 and TRBJ2-2): DGGITQSPKYLFRKEGQNVTLSCEQNLNHDAMYWYRQDPGQGLRLIYYSQIVNDFQKGDIAEGYSVSREKKESFPLTVTSAQKNPTAFYLCASTLQGTANTGELFFGEGSRLTVL.

The V call is TRBV5-1, the J call TRBJ2-1; 9 nucleotides align to TRBD1. Germline CDR1 is SGHRS and CDR2 is YFSETQ. The J segment lost 6 bases and the V segment lost 4 bases, leaving 8 bases of the junction unmatched. This CDR3 has 15 amino acids. The CDR3 reads CASSLQGAVGNEQFF. CDR3 nucleotide sequence: TGCGCCAGCAGCCTACAGGGGGCCGTTGGCAATGAGCAGTTCTTC.

The chain uses TRBV4-2 and TRBJ1-2; 7 bases align to TRBD1. Germline V lookup: CDR1 LGHNA, CDR2 YNFKEQ. Trimming cost V 1 base and J 4 bases; bases outside gene matches: 18. The length of the CDR3 is 19 residues. The CDR3 bases are TGTGCCAGCAGCCAAGCAAGGGGGCCCGACAGTGCACAACCCTATGGCTACACCTTC. Encoded protein: CASSQARGPDSAQPYGYTF.

The genes are TRBV28 and TRBJ2-3; tentative D call: TRBD1 (6 bases). Trimming stripped 2 bases from V and 5 bases from J, with 11 bases between. This CDR3 is built from 14 residues. CDR1 is MDHEN and CDR2 is SYDVKM in the germline V gene. CDR3 sequence: CASSLRLGGDTQYF. The CDR3 DNA reads as TGTGCCAGCAGTTTAAGGCTAGGGGGAGATACGCAGTATTTT.

The chain carries TRBV28 and TRBJ2-1; 10 bases map to TRBD2. V lost 3 bases and J lost 12; bases outside the gene matches: 5. Germline CDR1 is MDHEN and CDR2 is SYDVKM. The CDR3 loop spans 13 amino acids. The CDR3: CASSFQLAGTQFF. The CDR3 nucleotides read TGTGCCAGCAGTTTTCAACTAGCGGGGACGCAGTTCTTC. The variable domain in full, completed from reference TRBV28 and TRBJ2-1, reads DVKVTQSSRYLVKRTGEKVFLECVQDMDHENMFWYRQDPGLGLRLIYFSYDVKMKEKGDIPEGYSVSREKKERFSLILESASTNQTSMYLCASSFQLAGTQFFGPGTRLTVL.

The chain links TRBV19 to TRBJ2-1; 7 positions match TRBD2. CDR1 LNHDA and CDR2 SQIVND come from the germline V gene (reference sequence). CDR3 size: 15 residues. The ends lost 3 bases at V and 7 bases at J; junction bases unmatched: 9. The CDR3 DNA is TGTGCCAGTAGTATTGTGTCGGGGGGAGGGAATGAGCAGTTCTTC. This encodes CASSIVSGGGNEQFF.

With respect to this clone: Other DNA sequences in this specimen translate into the identical CDR3. The chain uses TRBV5-1 and TRBJ2-7; D uncertain. The ends were cut back, 2 bases at V and 2 bases at J, with 8 bases in the middle. Germline V lookup: CDR1 SGHRS, CDR2 YFSETQ. The CDR3 contains 13 residues. CDR3 sequence (DNA): TGCGCCAGCAGCTTAACAGAGACCTACGAGCAGTACTTC. As protein: CASSLTETYEQYF.

This rearrangement joins TRBV28 to TRBJ2-3; perhaps TRBD2 as D (5 bases). CDR1 and CDR2 (germline): MDHEN, SYDVKM. Trimming cost V 10 bases and J 6 bases, with 17 bases left between them. There are 13 residues in the CDR3. CDR3 in amino acids: CAIAGPAEDTQYF. In DNA, the CDR3 is TGTGCCATCGCGGGCCCTGCCGAGGATACGCAGTATTTT.

The genes are TRBV28 and TRBJ2-7; 9 nucleotides match TRBD2. J lost 7 bases, V lost 6 bases, and 13 bases had no gene match. Germline-derived CDR1 and CDR2 are MDHEN and SYDVKM. CDR3 size: 15 residues. DNA of the CDR3: TGTGCCAGCAGAAGCGAAATAGCGGGAGATCGGGAGCAGTACTTC. Protein product: CASRSEIAGDREQYF.

This sequence joins TRBV4-1 and TRBJ2-3, with TRBD2 as a possible D gene (6 bases). Per the germline V gene, CDR1 is MGHRA and CDR2 is YSYEKL. Trimming took 5 bases from V and 2 from J, leaving 20 bases between them. This CDR3 comprises 17 residues. CDR3 amino acids: CASSESGRRGPTDTQYF. The CDR3 nucleotides are TGCGCCAGCAGCGAATCTGGTAGGAGGGGTCCCACAGATACGCAGTATTTT.

This chain uses TRBV27 with TRBJ2-7; the match to TRBD1 covers 8 bases. The CDR3 loop spans 15 amino acids. The V and J ends lost 0 bases and 3 bases, in that order; junction bases with no gene match: 4. CDR1 and CDR2 from the germline V gene are MNHEY and SMNVEV (reference sequence). The DNA of the CDR3 is TGTGCCAGCAGTTTATCCCGGACAGGGCTCTACGAGCAGTACTTC. The encoded protein is CASSLSRTGLYEQYF.

The J gene is TRBJ1-1, the V gene TRBV7-2; D remains ambiguous. The V end was cut by 2 bases, the J end by 6 bases, with 13 bases between. This CDR3 contains 14 residues. Germline V gene lookup returns CDR1 SGHTA and CDR2 FQGNSA. Here the CDR3 reads CASSLSLDDSEAFF. CDR3 DNA sequence: TGTGCCAGCAGCTTAAGTCTGGATGACTCTGAAGCTTTCTTT.

This chain links TRBV6-5 with TRBJ1-2; perhaps TRBD1 as D (5 bases). Trimming cost V 4 bases and J 2 bases, with 17 bases left between them. CDR3 length equals 16 residues. Germline V CDR1 and CDR2: MNHEY, SVGAGI. This CDR3 reads CASSSPQGASNYGYTF. As DNA, the CDR3 is TGTGCCAGCAGTTCCCCTCAGGGTGCTTCAAACTATGGCTACACCTTC.

V and J are TRBV5-4 and TRBJ2-1, with a weak D call TRBD1 (6 bases). The CDR3 loop spans 13 amino acids. Germline loops: CDR1 SGHNT, CDR2 YYREEE (reference sequence). V was shortened by 4 bases and J by 8 bases, with 13 bases between the two germline ends. The CDR3 DNA is TGTGCCAGCAGCGCCAACAGGGTCCATGAGCAGTTCTTC. Protein sequence: CASSANRVHEQFF.

This chain joins TRBV15 and TRBJ1-5; no clear D. CDR3 size: 15 residues. CDR1 LNHNV and CDR2 YYDKDF come from the germline V gene (reference sequence). V was pared by 0 bases and J by 6 bases, with 12 bases between. The CDR3 region has the DNA TGTGCCACCAGCAGAGATTGGGGTCGGGGTCAGCCCCAGCATTTT. Amino acid sequence: CATSRDWGRGQPQHF.